This TCR beta chain is from a study of cytotoxic CD8 clonotypes in ibrutinib-treated CLL (dated by TCRdb to 2020 to 2022). Concerning the study at large: In this cohort, about 16 patients were treatment-naive and ten to eleven were relapsed/refractory, while 17 to 18 had unmutated IGHV. Of the 90 or so participants in the trial, about 26 had longitudinal samples available. On average, each sample had a few hundred thousand productive templates and under 95,000 productive rearrangements. Response samples were taken after a median of 12 months on treatment, ranging from roughly 6 to 36 months. Cryopreserved peripheral blood mononuclear cells were collected at three points: before therapy, at response, and at either sustained remission or disease progression. Every sample from remission and from progressive disease was obtained while the patients were still on ibrutinib. Responses were partial in some 24 patients and complete in 2; after median about 68 months follow-up, about 14 stayed in remission and around 12 progressed. What the work shows at the level of the full study, not this receptor alone: Baseline clonality exceeded that of age-matched healthy donors and correlated strongly with circulating CD8+ T-cell counts. Public clonotypes were found to be uncommon and were observed to contract or remain stable during treatment; the increase in clonality was shown to reflect expansion of private clonotypes at ibrutinib response. Lymph node repertoires were not examined, and the timing of sampling was not matched between patients in sustained remission and those whose disease progressed. Clonality increased at ibrutinib response, stayed stable in sustained remission, and fell back toward baseline at progression.

A MiSeq instrument was used for deep resolution sequencing, which targeted depths ranging from 1 in 1 million up to 1 in 200,000 T cells, with coverage averaging 10x for each clonotype. The immunoSEQ hsTCRB Kit was used to generate the TCR beta libraries. Processing in the source paper ran as follows. Data were analyzed with ImmunoSEQ Data Assistant and ImmunoSEQ Analyzer, with V, D and J genes assigned per IMGT definitions. Clonality, with values ranging from 0 to 1, was calculated as one minus the normalized Shannon entropy of productive rearrangement frequencies. Only overrepresented clonotypes making up at least 0.05% of each patient's repertoire were included in the public clonotype analysis. Thirteen age-matched healthy donor repertoires from immuneACCESS served as clonality controls. The immuneACCESS repertoire file appears here via TCRdb, limited to in-frame rearrangements. These files lack a portion of the clones; in checked studies, under half of the deficit traces to unresolved V genes, and the cause of the others is not known. That table gives V, J and clone size, and the DNA gave D and trimming. This sample lists roughly 110,000 clones; 45% to 65% were detected once. The ten largest clones represent under 45% of the sample.

The sample's time point label, decoded: less than 30 months on ibrutinib. For TCR beta library preparation, 1.5 to 2 micrograms of genomic DNA was extracted from cryopreserved PBMCs. Longitudinal blood samples from CLL patients on ibrutinib monotherapy were analyzed using high-throughput TCR beta sequencing. The patients were enrolled in a single-center, open-label phase 2 trial of ibrutinib monotherapy. The CDR3 spans 14 residues, from the cysteine through the phenylalanine. CDR3 DNA is the only sequence kept; it has 42 bases, read in frame from the first base. This clone showed up many times. Its antigen is still unknown. No clone much larger than this one lies a single base away; base qualities are absent.

The rearranged segments are TRBV21-1 and TRBJ1-5. TRBV21-1 is given as a pseudogene. The TCR was taken from a human donor with chronic lymphocytic leukemia. Sequenced material: PBMCs, taken after 24 months of ibrutinib treatment. Here the CDR3 is given as CASSLHSLNQPQHF. The base sequence is TGTGCCAGCAGCCTACATTCTCTCAATCAGCCCCAGCATTTT.